The 28 T cell receptor beta chains in this list originate from one sample, sequenced in a study of OX40 agonist ivuxolimab in advanced cancers. The protocol was immunoSEQ multiplex PCR, while the TCRdb copy is restricted to in-frame clones and leaves out a portion. The repertoire includes 20,000 to 30,000 clones, approximately 91% of them detected once, and about 47% sits in the top ten. The material sequenced was CD4+ or CD8+ T cells sorted from blood, taken in a trial of the OX40 agonist ivuxolimab. These receptors came from an adult with an advanced solid tumor such as melanoma, head and neck, liver or kidney cancer.

This chain connects TRBV5-1 to TRBJ2-5; TRBD1 matches 7 bases. Germline V gene sequence: CDR1 SGHRS, CDR2 YFSETQ. Trimming cost V 4 bases and J 2 bases; bases outside gene matches: 11. This CDR3 is 16 amino acids long. CDR3 DNA sequence: TGCGCCAGCAGCGGAGAATACCGGGACAGACAAGAGACCCAGTACTTC. Protein product: CASSGEYRDRQETQYF.

This clone was seen a single time. The chain has TRBV5-4 and TRBJ2-3, with 11 bases matching TRBD2. From germline, CDR1 is SGHNT and CDR2 YYREEE (reference sequence). V lost 4 bases and J lost 6; bases outside the gene matches: 10. The CDR3 has 16 residues. CDR3 nucleotides: TGTGCCAGCAGCCTGACTAGCGGGGCCGCACGGGATACGCAGTATTTT. Amino acids: CASSLTSGAARDTQYF.

The genes are TRBV11-2 and TRBJ2-7; TRBD2 matches at 10 bases. The V and J ends lost 2 bases and 4 bases, in that order; junction bases with no gene match: 5. Germline lookup yields CDR1 SGHAT and CDR2 FQNNGV. The CDR3 is 15 residues long. CDR3 region: CASSLYSGGIYEQYF. CDR3 DNA sequence: TGTGCCAGCAGCTTATATAGCGGGGGGATATACGAGCAGTACTTC.

The CDR3 DNA reads TGTGCCAGCAGCCCGGCGAGTGGCGTAAATTCACCCCTCCACTTT. It specifies CASSPASGVNSPLHF. The rearrangement joins TRBV11-2 to TRBJ1-6; D remains ambiguous. V was clipped by 5 bases and J by 7 bases, with 15 bases between them. There are 15 residues in the CDR3. Germline V gives CDR1 SGHAT, CDR2 FQNNGV.

The chain combines TRBV27 with TRBJ2-2, with no clear D. Germline CDR1 MNHEY, CDR2 SMNVEV (reference sequence). Trimming took off 2 bases at V and 4 bases at J, with 8 bases between the two ends. The CDR3 covers 14 residues. CDR3 DNA sequence: TGTGCCAGCAGTTTAGTTTGGACCACCGGGGAGCTGTTTTTT. Protein sequence: CASSLVWTTGELFF.

This chain connects TRBV9 to TRBJ2-7; D remains ambiguous. Looked up from germline, CDR1 is SGDLS and CDR2 is YYNGEE. V lost 0 bases and J 6 bases, leaving 10 bases between the germline ends. The CDR3 has 13 residues. The CDR3 DNA follows: TGTGCCAGCAGCGTAGAAGCGTTCTCCGAGCAGTACTTC. Protein product: CASSVEAFSEQYF.

The table lists this clone with a count of one. The J gene is TRBJ2-7, the V gene TRBV7-2, with 15 bases fitting TRBD2. Trimming took 6 bases from V and 0 from J; bases not matched to a gene: 6. The length of the CDR3 is 17 residues. Germline CDR1 SGHTA, CDR2 FQGNSA. CDR3 in DNA: TGTGCCAGCAGGGGACTAGCGGGAGGAGCCTTCTCCTACGAGCAGTACTTC. This gives the protein CASRGLAGGAFSYEQYF.

The chain uses TRBV7-3 and TRBJ2-2; 8 nucleotides align to TRBD2. CDR3 length: 15 residues. The ends lost 3 bases at V and 0 bases at J; junction bases unmatched: 0. Germline values: CDR1 SGHTA, CDR2 FQGTGA. Here the CDR3 DNA reads TGTGCCAGCAGCTTTAGCGGGGCGAACACCGGGGAGCTGTTTTTT. It is translated as CASSFSGANTGELFF.

The chain carries TRBV10-3 and TRBJ2-7; D tentatively fits TRBD1 or TRBD2 (6 bases each). The V gene's germline CDR1 is ENHRY and CDR2 SYGVKD. The CDR3 spans 11 residues. V lost 8 bases and J 3 bases, leaving 8 bases between the germline ends. The CDR3 here is CAIGGGYEQYF. The DNA for the CDR3 is TGTGCCATCGGAGGGGGCTACGAGCAGTACTTC.

The rearrangement uses TRBV5-1 and TRBJ2-1, with D perhaps matching TRBD1 (5 bases). CDR1 SGHRS and CDR2 YFSETQ come from the germline V gene. CDR3 size: 15 residues. The V and J ends lost 1 base and 4 bases respectively, with 12 bases between them. CDR3 loop: CASSLSTTGYNEQFF. The CDR3 region has the DNA TGCGCCAGCAGCTTGTCCACTACAGGTTACAATGAGCAGTTCTTC.

V and J are TRBV2 and TRBJ2-7, with D maybe TRBD2 (6 bases). This CDR3 spans 18 amino acids. The V and J ends lost 2 bases and 0 bases respectively, with 20 bases between them. Germline-derived CDR1 and CDR2 are SNHLY and FYNNEI. The CDR3 here is CASSEFPPLRGNSYEQYF. The CDR3 DNA reads as TGTGCCAGCAGTGAATTCCCACCGCTGCGGGGCAACTCCTACGAGCAGTACTTC.

This chain connects TRBV27 to TRBJ2-7; no clear D gene. The CDR3 runs to 11 residues. In germline, CDR1 is MNHEY, CDR2 SMNVEV (reference sequence). The germline V and J ends were trimmed by 8 bases and 1 base, with 6 bases remaining between them. The CDR3 spells CASGRSYEQYF. As DNA, the CDR3 is TGTGCCAGCGGCCGGTCCTACGAGCAGTACTTC.

This sequence joins TRBV9 and TRBJ2-3; tentative D call: TRBD2 (6 bases). Germline CDR1 is SGDLS and CDR2 is YYNGEE. CDR3 length: 16 residues. V lost 0 bases to trimming and J lost 0 bases, with 11 bases between them. The CDR3 loop reads CASSVGDSGSTDTQYF. The DNA for the CDR3 is TGTGCCAGCAGCGTAGGAGATAGCGGTAGCACAGATACGCAGTATTTT.

The V call is TRBV6-6, the J call TRBJ1-1; weak D call: TRBD1 (6 bases). This CDR3 spans 12 amino acids. Germline lookup yields CDR1 MNHNY and CDR2 SVGAGI (reference sequence). V lost 0 bases and J lost 7, with 6 bases in between. The CDR3 loop reads CASSYSTGEAFF. As DNA, the CDR3 is TGTGCCAGCAGTTACTCGACAGGTGAAGCTTTCTTT.

The chain links TRBV5-6 to TRBJ2-7; 12 nucleotides match TRBD2. The germline gives CDR1 SGHDT, CDR2 YYEEEE. J gave up 5 bases and V 4 bases, and 4 bases lay outside the gene matches. The CDR3 is 14 residues long. CDR3 sequence (DNA): TGTGCCAGCAGCCTACTAGCGGGGGGCCACGAGCAGTACTTC. It yields the protein CASSLLAGGHEQYF. Filled out from reference TRBV5-6 and TRBJ2-7, the complete variable domain reads DAGVTQSPTHLIKTRGQQVTLRCSPKSGHDTVSWYQQALGQGPQFIFQYYEEEERQRGNFPDRFSGHQFPNYSSELNVNALLLGDSALYLCASSLLAGGHEQYFGPGTRLTVT.

The chain recombines TRBV28 with TRBJ1-2, with 7 bases aligning to TRBD1. V lost 4 bases and J lost 8; bases outside the gene matches: 10. Germline V gene sequence: CDR1 MDHEN, CDR2 SYDVKM. CDR3 length equals 14 residues. The CDR3 is CASSSFRQGGGYTF. The CDR3 DNA sequence: TGTGCCAGCAGTTCCTTTAGACAGGGAGGCGGCTACACCTTC.

J is TRBJ2-1 and V is TRBV10-1; either TRBD1 or TRBD2 may supply D (5 bases each). Trimming took off 6 bases at V and 0 bases at J, with 21 bases between the two ends. The CDR3 is 18 amino acids. The germline CDR1 and CDR2 sequences are WNHNN and SYGVQD (reference sequence). The CDR3 loop reads CASSETLVGESSYNEQFF. CDR3 bases: TGCGCCAGCAGCGAAACCCTTGTGGGGGAGAGCTCCTACAATGAGCAGTTCTTC.

The rearrangement joins TRBV4-3 to TRBJ2-7; weak D call: TRBD2 (6 bases). Germline V gene sequence: CDR1 LGHNA, CDR2 YSLEER. The germline V and J ends were trimmed by 4 bases and 1 base, with 8 bases remaining between them. The length of the CDR3 is 13 residues. CDR3 nucleotide sequence: TGCGCCAGCAGCCGGGACTCTTCCTACGAGCAGTACTTC. It is translated as CASSRDSSYEQYF.

The CDR3 here is CASSSALVRTGELFF. The CDR3 DNA reads as TGTGCCAGCAGCTCGGCACTAGTTCGGACCGGGGAGCTGTTTTTT. The rearrangement uses TRBV7-9 and TRBJ2-2; D is possibly TRBD2 (5 bases). The CDR3 totals 15 residues. V was cut by 4 bases and J by 5 bases, with 14 bases left in between. The germline CDR1 and CDR2 sequences are SEHNR and FQNEAQ (reference sequence).

V is TRBV10-3 and J is TRBJ2-7; TRBD1 matches 7 bases. V was clipped by 2 bases and J by 0 bases; unmatched bases: 4. This CDR3 region has 15 residues. Germline V gives CDR1 ENHRY, CDR2 SYGVKD. The chain's CDR3 is CAISEGTASSYEQYF. CDR3 DNA: TGTGCCATCAGTGAGGGGACAGCAAGCTCCTACGAGCAGTACTTC.

This clone showed up just once. The V call is TRBV19, the J call TRBJ2-7; D is possibly TRBD1 or TRBD2 (5 bases each). CDR3 length: 15 amino acids. Trimming cost V 6 bases and J 3 bases, with 18 bases left between them. Germline assignment: CDR1 LNHDA and CDR2 SQIVND (reference sequence). CDR3 sequence reads: CASRLSPGPSYEQYF. CDR3 coding DNA: TGTGCCAGTAGGCTGTCTCCGGGACCTAGCTACGAGCAGTACTTC.

As for this clone: The same CDR3 arises from other DNA sequences in this sample as well. The chain uses TRBV11-2 and TRBJ2-4; 11 positions agree with TRBD1. Germline V CDR1 and CDR2: SGHAT, FQNNGV. With 0 bases clipped from V and 0 bases from J, the junction kept 4 bases outside the gene matches. The CDR3 covers 18 residues. Here the CDR3 DNA reads TGTGCCAGCAGCTTAGATCCCGGACAGGGGGCAGCCAAAAACATTCAGTACTTC. It encodes CASSLDPGQGAAKNIQYF.

CDR3 DNA sequence: TGTGCCAGCAGTGAAGCGGTGGGGCACTCTGGAAACACCATATATTTT. Its protein product is CASSEAVGHSGNTIYF. The V call is TRBV6-1, the J call TRBJ1-3, with D possibly matching TRBD1 (5 bases). Trimming cost V 0 bases and J 0 bases, with 9 bases left between them. There are 16 residues in the CDR3. The germline V gene encodes CDR1 MNHNS and CDR2 SASEGT.

The chain employs TRBV6-5 and TRBJ1-1; maybe TRBD1 (5 bases). Germline V lookup: CDR1 MNHEY, CDR2 SVGAGI. The CDR3 sequence is 16 residues long. Trimming removed 0 bases at V and 4 bases at J, with 15 bases between. CDR3 sequence reads: CASSYSGTEGSTEAFF. CDR3 DNA sequence: TGTGCCAGCAGTTACTCCGGGACGGAGGGAAGCACTGAAGCTTTCTTT.

The J gene is TRBJ1-1, the V gene TRBV9, with 7 positions matching TRBD1. Germline V gene sequence: CDR1 SGDLS, CDR2 YYNGEE. The CDR3 contains 15 residues. V trimming: 0 bases; J trimming: 2 bases; junction bases outside the gene matches: 4. CDR3: CASSVGTGENTEAFF. Written as DNA, the CDR3 is TGTGCCAGCAGCGTAGGCACAGGGGAAAACACTGAAGCTTTCTTT. Full variable domain (outside the CDR3, taken from reference TRBV9 and TRBJ1-1): DSGVTQTPKHLITATGQRVTLRCSPRSGDLSVYWYQQSLDQGLQFLIQYYNGEERAKGNILERFSAQQFPDLHSELNLSSLELGDSALYFCASSVGTGENTEAFFGQGTRLTVV.

The rearrangement links TRBV19 to TRBJ2-1; no clear D gene. This CDR3 comprises 15 residues. Trimming took 3 bases from V and 10 from J, leaving 19 bases between them. The germline gives CDR1 LNHDA, CDR2 SQIVND (reference sequence). In nucleotides, the CDR3 is TGTGCCAGTAGTATCCCCAATCCCAATTTCCTCGAGCAGTTCTTC. Protein product: CASSIPNPNFLEQFF.

The chain has TRBV6-1 and TRBJ2-5; no firm D call. The J call may be mistaken, given a closer DNA end match to TRBJ2-7. CDR3 length: 13 amino acids. Per the germline V gene, CDR1 is MNHNS and CDR2 is SASEGT. The CDR3: CASSEGPGDEQYF. CDR3 in DNA: TGTGCCAGCAGTGAAGGTCCAGGAGACGAGCAGTACTTC.

The gene calls are TRBV27 and TRBJ1-5; 8 bases agree with TRBD1. This CDR3 comprises 15 residues. The germline V gene encodes CDR1 MNHEY and CDR2 SMNVEV (reference sequence). J lost 6 bases, V lost 8 bases, and 12 bases had no gene match. The CDR3 is CASGETGGLGQPQHF. The CDR3 nucleotides are TGTGCCAGCGGCGAAACAGGGGGGCTGGGTCAGCCCCAGCATTTT.